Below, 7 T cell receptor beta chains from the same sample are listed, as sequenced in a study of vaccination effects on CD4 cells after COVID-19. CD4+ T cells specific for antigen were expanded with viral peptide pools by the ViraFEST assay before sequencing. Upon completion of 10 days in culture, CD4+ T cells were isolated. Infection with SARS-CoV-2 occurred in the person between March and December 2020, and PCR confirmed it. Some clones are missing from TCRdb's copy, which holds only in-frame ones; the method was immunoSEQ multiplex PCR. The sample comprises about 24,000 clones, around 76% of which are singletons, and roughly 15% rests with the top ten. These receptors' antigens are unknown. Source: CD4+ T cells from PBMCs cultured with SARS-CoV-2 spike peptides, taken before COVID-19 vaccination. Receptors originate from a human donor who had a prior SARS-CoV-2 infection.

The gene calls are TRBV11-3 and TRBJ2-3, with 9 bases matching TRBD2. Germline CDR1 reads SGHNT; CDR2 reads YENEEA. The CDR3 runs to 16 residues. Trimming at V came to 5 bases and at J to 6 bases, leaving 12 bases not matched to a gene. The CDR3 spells CASSPRLAVLEDTQYF. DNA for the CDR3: TGTGCCAGCAGCCCCCGACTAGCGGTGTTGGAGGATACGCAGTATTTT.

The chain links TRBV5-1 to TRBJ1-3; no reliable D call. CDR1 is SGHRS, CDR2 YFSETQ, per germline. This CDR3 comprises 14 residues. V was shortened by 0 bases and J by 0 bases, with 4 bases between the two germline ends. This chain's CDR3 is CASSLGNSGNTIYF. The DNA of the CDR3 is TGCGCCAGCAGCTTGGGGAACTCTGGAAACACCATATATTTT. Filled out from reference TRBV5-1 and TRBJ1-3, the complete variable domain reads KAGVTQTPRYLIKTRGQQVTLSCSPISGHRSVSWYQQTPGQGLQFLFEYFSETQRNKGNFPGRFSGRQFSNSRSEMNVSTLELGDSALYLCASSLGNSGNTIYFGEGSWLTVV.

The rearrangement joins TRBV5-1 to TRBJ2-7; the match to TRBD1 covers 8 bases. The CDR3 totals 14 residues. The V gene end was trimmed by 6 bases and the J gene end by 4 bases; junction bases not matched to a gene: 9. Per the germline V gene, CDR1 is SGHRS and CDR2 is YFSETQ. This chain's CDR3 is CASTSEQGAYEQYF. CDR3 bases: TGCGCCAGCACCTCCGAGCAGGGGGCGTACGAGCAGTACTTC.

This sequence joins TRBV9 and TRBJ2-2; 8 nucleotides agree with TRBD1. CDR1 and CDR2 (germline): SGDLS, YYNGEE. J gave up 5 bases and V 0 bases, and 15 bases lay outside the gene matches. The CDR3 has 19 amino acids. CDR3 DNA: TGTGCCAGCAGCGTAGCCTTGGCGGCAGGGGGCGCCGGTACCGGGGAGCTGTTTTTT. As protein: CASSVALAAGGAGTGELFF.

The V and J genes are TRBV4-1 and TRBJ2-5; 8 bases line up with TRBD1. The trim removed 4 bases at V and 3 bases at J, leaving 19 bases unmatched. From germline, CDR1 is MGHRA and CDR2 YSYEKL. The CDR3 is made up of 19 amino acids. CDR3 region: CASSRRIDTGGGFEETQYF. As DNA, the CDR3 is TGCGCCAGCAGCCGCCGAATTGACACAGGGGGAGGATTTGAAGAGACCCAGTACTTC.

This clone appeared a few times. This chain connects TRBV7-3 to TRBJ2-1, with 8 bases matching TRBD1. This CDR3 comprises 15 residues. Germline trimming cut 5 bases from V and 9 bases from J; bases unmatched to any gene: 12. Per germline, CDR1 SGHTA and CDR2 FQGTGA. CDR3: CASSLTGQGDGEQFF. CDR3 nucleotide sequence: TGTGCCAGCAGCCTTACAGGACAGGGAGATGGTGAGCAGTTCTTC.

The CDR3 protein is CASSRGAPGETQYF. CDR3 DNA: TGTGCCAGCAGTAGAGGGGCTCCCGGGGAGACCCAGTACTTC. This sequence joins TRBV6-5 and TRBJ2-5; D could derive from TRBD1 or TRBD2 (5 bases each). Germline V gives CDR1 MNHEY, CDR2 SVGAGI. The CDR3 runs to 14 residues. V lost 5 bases, J lost 5 bases, and 15 bases lay in between.